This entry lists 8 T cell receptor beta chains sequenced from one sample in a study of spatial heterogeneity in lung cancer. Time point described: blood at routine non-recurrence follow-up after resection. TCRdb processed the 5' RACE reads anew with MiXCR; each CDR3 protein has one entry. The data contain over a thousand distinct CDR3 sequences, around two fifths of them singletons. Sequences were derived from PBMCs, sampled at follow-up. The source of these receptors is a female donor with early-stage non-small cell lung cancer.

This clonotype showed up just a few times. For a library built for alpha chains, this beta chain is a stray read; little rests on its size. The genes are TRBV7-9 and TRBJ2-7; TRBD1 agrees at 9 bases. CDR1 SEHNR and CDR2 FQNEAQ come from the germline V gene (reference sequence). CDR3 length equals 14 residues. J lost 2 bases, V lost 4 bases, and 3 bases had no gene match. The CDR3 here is CASSWGQGAYEQYF. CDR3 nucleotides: TGTGCCAGCAGCTGGGGACAGGGAGCCTACGAGCAGTACTTC.

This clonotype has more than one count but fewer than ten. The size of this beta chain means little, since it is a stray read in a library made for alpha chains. The CDR3 region has the DNA TGCAGCGTTGAGTCTGGACACAACTATGGCTACACCTTC. Protein sequence: CSVESGHNYGYTF. V and J are TRBV29-1 and TRBJ1-2, with a weak D call TRBD1 (5 bases). This CDR3 has 13 amino acids. Germline V gene lookup returns CDR1 SQVTM and CDR2 ANQGSEA. Trimming cost V 3 bases and J 2 bases, with 10 bases left between them.

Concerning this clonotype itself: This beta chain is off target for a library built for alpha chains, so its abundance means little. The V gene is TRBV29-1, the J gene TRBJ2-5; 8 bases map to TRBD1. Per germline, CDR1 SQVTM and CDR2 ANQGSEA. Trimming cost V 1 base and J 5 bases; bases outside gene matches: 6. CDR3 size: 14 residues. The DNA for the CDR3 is TGCAGCGTTGAAGGAGGGCAGGGGGCCGAGACCCAGTACTTC. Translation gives CSVEGGQGAETQYF.

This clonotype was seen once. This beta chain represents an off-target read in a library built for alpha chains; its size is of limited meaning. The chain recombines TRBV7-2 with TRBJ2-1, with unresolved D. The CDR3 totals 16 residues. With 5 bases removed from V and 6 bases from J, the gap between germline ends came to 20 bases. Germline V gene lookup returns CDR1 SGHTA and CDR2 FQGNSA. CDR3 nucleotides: TGTGCCAGCAGCCACGTGGGGTTTCCGGAAAGCAATGAGCAGTTCTTC. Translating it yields CASSHVGFPESNEQFF. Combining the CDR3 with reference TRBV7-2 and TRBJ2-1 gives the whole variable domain GAGVSQSPSNKVTEKGKDVELRCDPISGHTALYWYRQSLGQGLEFLIYFQGNSAPDKSGLPSDRFSAERTGGSVSTLTIQRTQQEDSAVYLCASSHVGFPESNEQFFGPGTRLTVL.

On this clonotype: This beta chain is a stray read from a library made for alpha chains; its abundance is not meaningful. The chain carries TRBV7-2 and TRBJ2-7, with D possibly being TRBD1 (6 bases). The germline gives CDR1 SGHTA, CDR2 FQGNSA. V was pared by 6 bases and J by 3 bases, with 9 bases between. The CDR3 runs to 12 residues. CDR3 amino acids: CASRLQGYEQYF. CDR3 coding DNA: TGTGCCAGCAGGCTACAGGGCTACGAGCAGTACTTC.

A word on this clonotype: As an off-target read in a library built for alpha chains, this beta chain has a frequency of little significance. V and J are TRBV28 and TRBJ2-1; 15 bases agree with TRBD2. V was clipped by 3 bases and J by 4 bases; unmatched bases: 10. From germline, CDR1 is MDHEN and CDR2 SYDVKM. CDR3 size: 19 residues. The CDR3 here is CASSLTGLAGGPSYNEQFF. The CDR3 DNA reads TGTGCCAGCAGTTTGACGGGACTAGCGGGAGGCCCCTCTTACAATGAGCAGTTCTTC. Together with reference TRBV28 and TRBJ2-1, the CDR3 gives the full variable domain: DVKVTQSSRYLVKRTGEKVFLECVQDMDHENMFWYRQDPGLGLRLIYFSYDVKMKEKGDIPEGYSVSREKKERFSLILESASTNQTSMYLCASSLTGLAGGPSYNEQFFGPGTRLTVL.

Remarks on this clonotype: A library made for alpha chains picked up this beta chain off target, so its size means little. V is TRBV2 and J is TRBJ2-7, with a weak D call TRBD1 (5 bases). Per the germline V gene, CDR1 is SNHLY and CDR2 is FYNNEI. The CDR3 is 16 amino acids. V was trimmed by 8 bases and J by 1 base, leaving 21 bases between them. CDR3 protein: CASGWGPIKDSYEQYF. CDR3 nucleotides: TGTGCCAGCGGGTGGGGCCCTATTAAAGATTCCTACGAGCAGTACTTC.

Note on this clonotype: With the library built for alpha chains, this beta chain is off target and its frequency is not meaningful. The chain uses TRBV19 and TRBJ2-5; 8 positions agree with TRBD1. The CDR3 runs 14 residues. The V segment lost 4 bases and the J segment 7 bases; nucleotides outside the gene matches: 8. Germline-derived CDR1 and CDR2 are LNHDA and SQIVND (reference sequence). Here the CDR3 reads CASSTPGQGGTQYF. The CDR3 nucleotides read TGTGCCAGTAGTACCCCCGGACAGGGAGGGACCCAGTACTTC.